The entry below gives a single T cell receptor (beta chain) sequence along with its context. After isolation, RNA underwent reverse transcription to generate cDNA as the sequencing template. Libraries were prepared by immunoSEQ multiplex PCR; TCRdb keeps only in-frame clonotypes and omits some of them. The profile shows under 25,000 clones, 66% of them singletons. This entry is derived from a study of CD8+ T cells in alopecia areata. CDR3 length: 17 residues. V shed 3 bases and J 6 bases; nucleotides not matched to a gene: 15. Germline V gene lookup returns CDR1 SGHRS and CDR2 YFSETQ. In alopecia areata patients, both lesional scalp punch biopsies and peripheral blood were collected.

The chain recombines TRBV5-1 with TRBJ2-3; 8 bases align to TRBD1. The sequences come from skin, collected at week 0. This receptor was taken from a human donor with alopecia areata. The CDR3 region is CASSSPRDRMGSDTQYF. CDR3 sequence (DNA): TGCGCCAGCAGCTCACCCCGGGACAGGATGGGCTCGGATACGCAGTATTTT. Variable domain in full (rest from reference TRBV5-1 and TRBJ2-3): KAGVTQTPRYLIKTRGQQVTLSCSPISGHRSVSWYQQTPGQGLQFLFEYFSETQRNKGNFPGRFSGRQFSNSRSEMNVSTLELGDSALYLCASSSPRDRMGSDTQYFGPGTRLTVL.